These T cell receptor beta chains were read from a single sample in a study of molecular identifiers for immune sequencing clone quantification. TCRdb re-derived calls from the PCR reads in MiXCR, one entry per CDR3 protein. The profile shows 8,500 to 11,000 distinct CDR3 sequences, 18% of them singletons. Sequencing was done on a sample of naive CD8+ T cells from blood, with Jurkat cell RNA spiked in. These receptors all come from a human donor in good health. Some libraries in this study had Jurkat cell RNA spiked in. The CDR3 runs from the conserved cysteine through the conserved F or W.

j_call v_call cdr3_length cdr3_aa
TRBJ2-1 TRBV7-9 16 CASSSGPGLPYNEQFF
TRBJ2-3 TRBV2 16 CASKGGPPRRPDTQYF
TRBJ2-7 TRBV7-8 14 CASSFGVSSYEQYF
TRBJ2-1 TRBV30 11 CAWTGNNEQFF
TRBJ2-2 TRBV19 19 CASSITPGLAGFGPGELFF
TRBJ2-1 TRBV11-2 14 CASLEGNSYNEQFF
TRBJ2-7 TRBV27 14 CASSLYQGISEQYF
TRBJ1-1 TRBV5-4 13 CASSFQGGTEAFF
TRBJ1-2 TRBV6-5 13 CASSYSPQGGYTF
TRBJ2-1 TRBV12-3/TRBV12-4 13 CASTLGGANEQFF
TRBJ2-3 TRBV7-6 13 CASSGGGSDTQYF
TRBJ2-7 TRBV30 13 CAWSGLGSDEQYF
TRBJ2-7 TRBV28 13 CASSFASLGEQYF
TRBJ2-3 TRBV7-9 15 CASSQPDRRADTQYF
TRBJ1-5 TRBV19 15 CASSIRQGAAQPQHF
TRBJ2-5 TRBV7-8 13 CASSLAIQETQYF
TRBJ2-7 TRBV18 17 CASSGTTTGQGTYEQYF
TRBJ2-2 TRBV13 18 CASSTGLAGDQYTGELFF
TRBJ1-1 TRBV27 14 CASSLFPPNTEAFF
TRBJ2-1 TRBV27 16 CASSSPAGRGANEQFF
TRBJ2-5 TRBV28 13 CASLKEYQETRHF
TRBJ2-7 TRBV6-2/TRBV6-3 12 CASARALYEQYF
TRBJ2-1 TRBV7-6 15 CASSLAGGRFNVQFF